Each of the 3 T cell receptor beta chains below was sequenced from the same sample in a study of Graves' ophthalmopathy and Graves' hyperthyroidism. TCR beta CDR3 amplification used RNA transcripts. HTBI primers were employed in first-round RT-PCR, then a second-round multiplex PCR followed. Each CDR3 protein is one row after TCRdb ran MiXCR on the multiplex PCR reads. Among 1 million to 1.3 million distinct CDR3 sequences listed, 35% to 45% were seen once. Source material: peripheral blood or thyroid tissue (not recorded which). These receptor sequences come from an adult man with Graves' hyperthyroidism.

This clonotype has a single count. The chain joins TRBV29-1 to TRBJ1-1; possibly TRBD1 for D (5 bases). The CDR3 has 13 amino acids. CDR1 SQVTM and CDR2 ANQGSEA come from the germline V gene. V lost 6 bases to trimming and J lost 4 bases, with 15 bases between them. In nucleotides, the CDR3 is TGCAGCGTGCCTCGGGGGAAGGGCACTGAAGCTTTCTTT. Its protein is CSVPRGKGTEAFF.

This clonotype was detected many times. The J gene is TRBJ2-7, the V gene TRBV20-1, with D perhaps TRBD2 (6 bases). This CDR3 has 11 residues. Trimming shortened V by 7 bases and J by 4 bases, and 11 bases separated the two germline ends. CDR1 DFQATT and CDR2 SNEGSKA come from the germline V gene (reference sequence). The CDR3 is CSGGDSYEQYF. CDR3 DNA: TGCAGTGGGGGGGACTCGTACGAGCAGTACTTC.

This clonotype showed up many times. The chain couples TRBV7-8 to TRBJ1-6, with a possible D match to TRBD1 (5 bases). The CDR3 spans 16 residues. Trimming removed 5 bases at V and 7 bases at J, with 18 bases between. Germline loops: CDR1 SGHVS, CDR2 FQNEAQ. CDR3: CASSVNRDSRNSPLHF. As DNA, the CDR3 is TGTGCCAGCAGCGTAAACCGGGACTCAAGAAATTCACCCCTCCACTTT.